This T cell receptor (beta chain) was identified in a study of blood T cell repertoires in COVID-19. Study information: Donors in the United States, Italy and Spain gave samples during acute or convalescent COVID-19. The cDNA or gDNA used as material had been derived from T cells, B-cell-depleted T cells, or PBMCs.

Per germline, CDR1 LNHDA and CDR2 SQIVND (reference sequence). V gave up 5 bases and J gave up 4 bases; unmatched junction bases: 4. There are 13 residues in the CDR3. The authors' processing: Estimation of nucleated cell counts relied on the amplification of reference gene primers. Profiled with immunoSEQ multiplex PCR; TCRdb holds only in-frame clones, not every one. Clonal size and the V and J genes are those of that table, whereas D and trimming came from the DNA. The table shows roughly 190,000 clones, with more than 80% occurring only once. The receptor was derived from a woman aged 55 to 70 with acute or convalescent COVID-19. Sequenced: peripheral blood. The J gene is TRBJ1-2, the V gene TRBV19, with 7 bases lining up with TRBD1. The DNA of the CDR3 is TGTGCCAGTAGTCCGACAGGGATCTATGGCTACACCTTC. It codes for CASSPTGIYGYTF.